Listed below are T cell receptor beta chains from one sample, sequenced in a study of OX40 agonist ivuxolimab in advanced cancers. TCRdb's table, derived via immunoSEQ multiplex PCR, lists solely in-frame clones and lacks some. The sample shows around 64,000 clones, approximately 91% of them seen only once. The sequences come from CD4+ or CD8+ T cells sorted from blood, collected in a trial of the OX40 agonist ivuxolimab. The source of these receptors is an adult with an advanced solid tumor such as melanoma, head and neck, liver or kidney cancer. Each CDR3 is given with its conserved first and last residue. A D gene is named only where the DNA matches it firmly. Size is omitted from some rows. Given values are once, few, many or a class for expanded clones.

j_call d_call clone_size v_call cdr3_nt cdr3_aa
TRBJ2-7 TRBD2 - TRBV4-2 TGTGCCAGCGCACCGGAACTAGCGGAGAGGGAGCAGTACTTC CASAPELAEREQYF
TRBJ2-3 TRBD2 once TRBV27 TGTGCCAGCGGGACTAGCGGGGCTAGCACAGATACGCAGTATTTT CASGTSGASTDTQYF
TRBJ2-3 - - TRBV15 TGTGCCACCAGCAGAGATGAGGCTGGCCTTGCCGATGACACAGATACGCAGTATTTT CATSRDEAGLADDTDTQYF
TRBJ1-1 - - TRBV27 TGTGCCAGCAGTTTATTTCTTAACACTGAAGCTTTCTTT CASSLFLNTEAFF
TRBJ2-2 TRBD2 few TRBV28 TGTGCCAGCAGTTCACTCGTCTTGGGACTAGCGGGAGAAGATAACACCGGGGAGCTGTTTTTT CASSSLVLGLAGEDNTGELFF
TRBJ2-7 TRBD2 - TRBV2 TGTGCCAGCAGTCAATTAGCGGGGGGAGACGAGCAGTACTTC CASSQLAGGDEQYF
TRBJ1-3 - - TRBV13 TGTGCCAGCAGCTTAAATACAGGGACTGGAAACACCATATATTTT CASSLNTGTGNTIYF
TRBJ2-7 - - TRBV11-1 TGTGCCAGCAGCTTCGGGGACTACGAGCAGTACTTC CASSFGDYEQYF
TRBJ2-7 - - TRBV28 TGTGCCAGCAGTCCCGAGTGGAGGTTTTACGAGCAGTACTTC CASSPEWRFYEQYF
TRBJ2-1 - once TRBV28 TGTGCCAGCCATCCAAGGGGCTCCTACAATGAGCAGTTCTTC CASHPRGSYNEQFF
TRBJ1-1 - - TRBV11-2 TGTGCCAGCAGCTTAGTTGGGGGACGGACCCCGAACACTGAAGCTTTCTTT CASSLVGGRTPNTEAFF
TRBJ2-2 - - TRBV25-1 TGTGCCAGCAGGGTGGCCACCGGGGAGCTGTTTTTT CASRVATGELFF
TRBJ2-1 TRBD2 - TRBV2 TGTGCCAGCAGCGGGACTAGGGAAGCCTACAATGAGCAGTTCTTC CASSGTREAYNEQFF
TRBJ2-3 TRBD1 once TRBV18 TGTGCCAGCTCACCCCCGGGACAGGGGGCGAGGGGGCAGTATTTT CASSPPGQGARGQYF
TRBJ2-1 TRBD2 - TRBV4-3 TGCGCCAGCAGCCAAGATCTGAGGCGGGAGGGCCTTCGGGATGAGCAGTTCTTC CASSQDLRREGLRDEQFF
TRBJ1-1 - - TRBV5-6 TGTGCCAGCAGCTCTTCTGGGAGGACGATGAACACTGAAGCTTTCTTT CASSSSGRTMNTEAFF
TRBJ1-3 - - TRBV19 TGTGCCAGTACGTTGGACTCTGGAAACACCATATATTTT CASTLDSGNTIYF